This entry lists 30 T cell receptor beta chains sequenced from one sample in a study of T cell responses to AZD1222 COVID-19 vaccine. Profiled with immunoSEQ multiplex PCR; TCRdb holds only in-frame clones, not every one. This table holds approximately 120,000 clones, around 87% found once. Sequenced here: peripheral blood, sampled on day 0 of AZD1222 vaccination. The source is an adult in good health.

The DNA of the CDR3 is TGTGCCAGTAGTACCCGAGGGGAGGCCAAAAACATTCAGTACTTC. Protein sequence: CASSTRGEAKNIQYF. This chain joins TRBV19 and TRBJ2-4; D assignment may be TRBD1 or TRBD2 (5 bases each). The germline CDR1 and CDR2 sequences are LNHDA and SQIVND (reference sequence). V lost 4 bases and J 1 base, leaving 11 bases between the germline ends. The CDR3 extends over 15 amino acids.

The CDR3 bases are TGTGCCAGCAGCCACGTGGGGTCTGAGCAGTTCTTC. It codes for CASSHVGSEQFF. V usage is TRBV6-6 and J usage is TRBJ2-1; no clear D. CDR3 length: 12 residues. In germline, CDR1 is MNHNY, CDR2 SVGAGI (reference sequence). With 6 bases removed from V and 9 bases from J, the gap between germline ends came to 12 bases.

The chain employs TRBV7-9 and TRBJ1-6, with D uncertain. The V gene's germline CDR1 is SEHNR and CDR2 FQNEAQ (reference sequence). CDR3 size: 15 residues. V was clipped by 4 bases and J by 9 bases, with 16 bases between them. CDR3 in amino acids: CASSSSEGMGSPLHF. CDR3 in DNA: TGTGCCAGCAGCTCTAGTGAGGGTATGGGTTCACCCCTCCACTTT.

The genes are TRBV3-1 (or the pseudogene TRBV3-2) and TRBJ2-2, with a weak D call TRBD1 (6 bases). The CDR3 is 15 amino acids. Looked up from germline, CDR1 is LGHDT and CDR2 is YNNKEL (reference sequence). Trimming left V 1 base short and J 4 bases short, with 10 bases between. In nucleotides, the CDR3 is TGTGCCAGCAGCCAAGGCCAGGGGCGCACCGGGGAGCTGTTTTTT. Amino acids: CASSQGQGRTGELFF.

The chain's CDR3 is CASSYPLGGQYF. The CDR3 nucleotides are TGTGCCAGCAGTTACCCCCTAGGGGGGCAGTATTTT. The chain carries TRBV6-6 and TRBJ2-3, with a weak D call TRBD1 (6 bases). Trimming cost V 2 bases and J 11 bases, with 11 bases left between them. Germline V lookup: CDR1 MNHNY, CDR2 SVGAGI (reference sequence). The CDR3 extends over 12 amino acids.

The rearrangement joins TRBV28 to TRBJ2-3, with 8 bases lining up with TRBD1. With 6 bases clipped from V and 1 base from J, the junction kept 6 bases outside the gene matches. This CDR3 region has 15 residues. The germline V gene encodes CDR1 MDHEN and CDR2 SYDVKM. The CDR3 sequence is CASSSTGVGTDTQYF. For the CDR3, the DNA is TGTGCCAGCAGCTCGACAGGGGTGGGCACAGATACGCAGTATTTT. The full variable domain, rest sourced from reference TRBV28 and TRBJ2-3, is DVKVTQSSRYLVKRTGEKVFLECVQDMDHENMFWYRQDPGLGLRLIYFSYDVKMKEKGDIPEGYSVSREKKERFSLILESASTNQTSMYLCASSSTGVGTDTQYFGPGTRLTVL.

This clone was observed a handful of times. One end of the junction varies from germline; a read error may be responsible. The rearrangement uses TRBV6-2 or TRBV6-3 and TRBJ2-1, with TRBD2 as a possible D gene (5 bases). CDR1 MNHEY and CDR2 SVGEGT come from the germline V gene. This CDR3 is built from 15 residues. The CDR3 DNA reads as TGTGCCAGCAGTTACTGGATAGCGACCTATAATGAGCAGTTCTTC. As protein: CASSYWIATYNEQFF.

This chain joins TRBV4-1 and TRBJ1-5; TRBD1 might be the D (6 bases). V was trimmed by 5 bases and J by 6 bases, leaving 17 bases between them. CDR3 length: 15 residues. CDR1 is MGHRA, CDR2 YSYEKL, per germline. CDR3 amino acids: CASSNTLGGGQPQHF. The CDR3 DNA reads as TGCGCCAGCAGCAACACCTTGGGAGGGGGTCAGCCCCAGCATTTT.

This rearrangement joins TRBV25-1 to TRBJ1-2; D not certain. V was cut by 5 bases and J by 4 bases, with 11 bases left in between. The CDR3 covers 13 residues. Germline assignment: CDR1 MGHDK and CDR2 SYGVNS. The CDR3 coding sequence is TGTGCCAGCAGTCCCGAGGCCCTCTATGGCTACACCTTC. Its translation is CASSPEALYGYTF.

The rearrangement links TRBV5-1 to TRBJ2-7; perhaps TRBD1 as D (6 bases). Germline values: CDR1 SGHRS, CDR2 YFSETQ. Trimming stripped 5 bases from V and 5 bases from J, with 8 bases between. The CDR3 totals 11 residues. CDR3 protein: CASRAGDEQYF. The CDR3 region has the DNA TGCGCCAGCAGGGCAGGGGACGAGCAGTACTTC.

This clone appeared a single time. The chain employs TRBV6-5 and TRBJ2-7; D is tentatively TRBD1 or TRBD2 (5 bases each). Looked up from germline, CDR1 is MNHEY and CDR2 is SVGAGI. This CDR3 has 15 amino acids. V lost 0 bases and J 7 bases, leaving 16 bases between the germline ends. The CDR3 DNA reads TGTGCCAGCAGTTACTCGCGAGGGGCGGGTTCAGAGCAGTACTTC. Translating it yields CASSYSRGAGSEQYF.

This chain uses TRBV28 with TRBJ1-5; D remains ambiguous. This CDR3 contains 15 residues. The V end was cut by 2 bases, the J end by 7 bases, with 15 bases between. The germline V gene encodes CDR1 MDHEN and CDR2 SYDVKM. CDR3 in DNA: TGTGCCAGCAGTTTAAAAAAGCCAGGAGGACAGCCCCAGCATTTT. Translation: CASSLKKPGGQPQHF.

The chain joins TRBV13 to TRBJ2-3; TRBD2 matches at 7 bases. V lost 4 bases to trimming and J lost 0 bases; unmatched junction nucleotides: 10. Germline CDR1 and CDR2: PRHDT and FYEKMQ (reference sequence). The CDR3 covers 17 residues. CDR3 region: CASSSRTRGSSTDTQYF. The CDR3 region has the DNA TGTGCCAGCAGCTCCCGGACTAGGGGCTCTAGCACAGATACGCAGTATTTT. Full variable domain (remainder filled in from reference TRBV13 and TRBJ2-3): AAGVIQSPRHLIKEKRETATLKCYPIPRHDTVYWYQQGPGQDPQFLISFYEKMQSDKGSIPDRFSAQQFSDYHSELNMSSLELGDSALYFCASSSRTRGSSTDTQYFGPGTRLTVL.

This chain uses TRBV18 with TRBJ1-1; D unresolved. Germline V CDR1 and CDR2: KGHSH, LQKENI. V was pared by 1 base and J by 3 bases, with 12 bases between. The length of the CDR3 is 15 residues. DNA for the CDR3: TGTGCCAGCTCACCACTTGGCTTTGGGTACACTGAAGCTTTCTTT. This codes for CASSPLGFGYTEAFF.

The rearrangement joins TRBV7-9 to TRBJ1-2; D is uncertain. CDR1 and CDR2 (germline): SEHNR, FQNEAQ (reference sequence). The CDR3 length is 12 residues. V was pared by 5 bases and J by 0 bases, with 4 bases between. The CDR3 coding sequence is TGTGCCAGCAGCGGATCTAACTATGGCTACACCTTC. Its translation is CASSGSNYGYTF.

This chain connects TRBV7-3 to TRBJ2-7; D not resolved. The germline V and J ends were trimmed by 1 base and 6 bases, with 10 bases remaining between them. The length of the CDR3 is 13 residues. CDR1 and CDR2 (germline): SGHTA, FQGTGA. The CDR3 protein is CASSLIRTSEQYF. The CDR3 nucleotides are TGTGCCAGCAGCTTAATCAGGACGTCCGAGCAGTACTTC. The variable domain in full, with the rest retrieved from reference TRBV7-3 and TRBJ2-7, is GAGVSQTPSNKVTEKGKYVELRCDPISGHTALYWYRQSLGQGPEFLIYFQGTGAADDSGLPNDRFFAVRPEGSVSTLKIQRTERGDSAVYLCASSLIRTSEQYFGPGTRLTVT.

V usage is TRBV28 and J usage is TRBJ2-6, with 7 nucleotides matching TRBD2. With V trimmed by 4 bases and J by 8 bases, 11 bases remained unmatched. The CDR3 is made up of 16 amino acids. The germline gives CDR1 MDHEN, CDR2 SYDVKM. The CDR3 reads CASSSPGRGDSNVLTF. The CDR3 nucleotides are TGTGCCAGCAGTTCCCCCGGCCGGGGGGACTCCAACGTCCTGACTTTC.

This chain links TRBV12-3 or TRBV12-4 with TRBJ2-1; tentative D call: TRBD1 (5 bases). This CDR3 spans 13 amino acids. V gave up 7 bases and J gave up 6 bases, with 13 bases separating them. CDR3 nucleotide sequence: TGTGCCAGCAACCCCTCTCAGGGCAATGAGCAGTTCTTC. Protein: CASNPSQGNEQFF.

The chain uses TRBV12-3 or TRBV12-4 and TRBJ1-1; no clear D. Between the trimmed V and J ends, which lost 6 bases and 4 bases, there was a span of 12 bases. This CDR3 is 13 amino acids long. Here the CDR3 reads CASRGFGGTEAFF. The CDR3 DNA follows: TGTGCCAGCAGGGGATTCGGCGGCACTGAAGCTTTCTTT.

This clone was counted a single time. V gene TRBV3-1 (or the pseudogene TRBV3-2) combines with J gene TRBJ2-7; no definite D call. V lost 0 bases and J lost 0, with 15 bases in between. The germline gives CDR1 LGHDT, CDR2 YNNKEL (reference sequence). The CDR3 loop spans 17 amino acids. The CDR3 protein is CASSQDKNASPSYEQYF. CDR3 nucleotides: TGTGCCAGCAGCCAAGATAAGAACGCGAGTCCCTCCTACGAGCAGTACTTC.

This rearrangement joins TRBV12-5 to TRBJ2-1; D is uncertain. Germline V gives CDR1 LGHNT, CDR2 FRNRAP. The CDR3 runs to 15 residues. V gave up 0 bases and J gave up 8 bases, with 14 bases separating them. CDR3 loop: CASGLVRKGLDEQFF. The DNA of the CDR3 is TGTGCTAGTGGTTTGGTAAGAAAGGGCTTGGATGAGCAGTTCTTC.

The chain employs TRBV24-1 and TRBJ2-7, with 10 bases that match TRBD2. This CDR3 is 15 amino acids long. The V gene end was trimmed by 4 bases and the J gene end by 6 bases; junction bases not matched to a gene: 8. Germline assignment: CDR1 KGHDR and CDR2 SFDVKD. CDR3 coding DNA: TGTGCCACCAGTGAACGACTAGCGGGTACCAGCGAGCAGTACTTC. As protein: CATSERLAGTSEQYF.

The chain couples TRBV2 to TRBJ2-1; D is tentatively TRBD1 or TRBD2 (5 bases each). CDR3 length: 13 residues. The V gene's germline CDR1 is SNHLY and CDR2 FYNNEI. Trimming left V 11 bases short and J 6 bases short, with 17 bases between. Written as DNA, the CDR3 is TGTGCCGGGGGTCAGGGATTACGCAATGAGCAGTTCTTC. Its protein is CAGGQGLRNEQFF.

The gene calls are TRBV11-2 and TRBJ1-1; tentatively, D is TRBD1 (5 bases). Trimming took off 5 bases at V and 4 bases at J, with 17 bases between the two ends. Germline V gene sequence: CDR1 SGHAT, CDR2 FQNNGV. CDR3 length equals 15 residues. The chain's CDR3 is CASSPGAKAGTEAFF. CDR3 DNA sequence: TGTGCCAGCAGCCCTGGGGCGAAGGCGGGCACTGAAGCTTTCTTT.

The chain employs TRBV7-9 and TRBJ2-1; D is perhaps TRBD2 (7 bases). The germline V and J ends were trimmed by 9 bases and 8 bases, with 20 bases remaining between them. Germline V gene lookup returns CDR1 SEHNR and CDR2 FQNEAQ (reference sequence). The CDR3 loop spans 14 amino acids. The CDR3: CARGGESVLDEQFF. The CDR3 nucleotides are TGTGCCAGAGGGGGGGAGAGCGTCTTGGATGAGCAGTTCTTC.

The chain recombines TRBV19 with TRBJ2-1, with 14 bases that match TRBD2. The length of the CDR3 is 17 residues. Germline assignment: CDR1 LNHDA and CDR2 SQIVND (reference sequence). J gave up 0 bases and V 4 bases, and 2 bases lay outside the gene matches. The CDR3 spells CASSRGTSGSSYNEQFF. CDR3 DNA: TGTGCCAGTAGTAGAGGGACTAGCGGGAGCTCCTACAATGAGCAGTTCTTC.

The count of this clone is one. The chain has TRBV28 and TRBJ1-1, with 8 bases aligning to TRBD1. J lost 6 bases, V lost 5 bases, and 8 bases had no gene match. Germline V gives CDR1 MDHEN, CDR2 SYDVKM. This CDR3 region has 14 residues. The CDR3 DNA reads TGTGCCAGCAGTCCCTGGACAGGGCGGGCTGAAGCTTTCTTT. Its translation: CASSPWTGRAEAFF.

Written as DNA, the CDR3 is TGCAGTGCTAGTGGGCGGCGGGAGCCGAGCACAGATACGCAGTATTTT. Translating it yields CSASGRREPSTDTQYF. This rearrangement joins TRBV20-1 to TRBJ2-3, with 7 bases lining up with TRBD2. The V gene end was trimmed by 3 bases and the J gene end by 0 bases; junction bases not matched to a gene: 9. Germline CDR1 reads DFQATT; CDR2 reads SNEGSKA (reference sequence). This CDR3 region has 16 residues.

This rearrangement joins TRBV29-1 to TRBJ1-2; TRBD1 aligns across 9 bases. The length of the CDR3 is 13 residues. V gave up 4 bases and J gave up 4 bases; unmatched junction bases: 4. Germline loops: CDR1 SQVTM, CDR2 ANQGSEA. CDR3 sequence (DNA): TGCAGCGTTGCCACAGGGGGCGGCTATGGCTACACCTTC. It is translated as CSVATGGGYGYTF.

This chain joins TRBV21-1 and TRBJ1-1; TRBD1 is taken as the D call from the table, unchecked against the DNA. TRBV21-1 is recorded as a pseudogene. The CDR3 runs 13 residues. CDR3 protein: CASTRQGRTEAFF. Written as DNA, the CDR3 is TGTGCCAGCACCCGACAGGGACGTACTGAAGCTTTCTTT.